The 27 T cell receptor beta chains given below trace back to one sample, sequenced in a study of identical twins. MiXCR was run by TCRdb on the 5' RACE reads, yielding one entry per CDR3 protein. This table has about 520,000 distinct CDR3 sequences, under 25% appearing once. This sample was shared with a second study, whose subject was T cells expressing NK-cell markers.

Input material: CD4+ T cells sorted from blood. The origin of the receptors is a woman between 18 and 30 years old in good health.

There are many counts of this clonotype. The chain is built from TRBV20-1 and TRBJ2-1; the match to TRBD2 covers 12 bases. Germline CDR1 reads DFQATT; CDR2 reads SNEGSKA (reference sequence). The length of the CDR3 is 13 residues. The junction had 6 bases not matched to a gene; V was cut back by 3 bases and J by 12 bases. The CDR3 reads CSASASGRAVQFF. The CDR3 coding sequence is TGCAGTGCTAGCGCTAGCGGGAGGGCCGTGCAGTTCTTC.

The chain has TRBV5-1 and TRBJ1-6; D is unclear. The CDR3 consists of 14 residues. V was trimmed by 1 base and J by 7 bases, leaving 9 bases between them. Germline V CDR1 and CDR2: SGHRS, YFSETQ. The DNA of the CDR3 is TGCGCCAGCAGCTTGATTGGGGAGAATTCACCCCTCCACTTT. This encodes CASSLIGENSPLHF.

This chain links TRBV10-3 with TRBJ2-1; D remains ambiguous. V was cut by 5 bases and J by 9 bases, with 11 bases left in between. There are 12 residues in the CDR3. From germline, CDR1 is ENHRY and CDR2 SYGVKD. The CDR3 sequence is CAISSRSSEQFF. The CDR3 bases are TGTGCCATCAGTTCTAGATCCAGTGAGCAGTTCTTC.

CDR3 DNA sequence: TGCAGTGCTAGTTGGCGCCAAATGGGCACAGATACGCAGTATTTT. This encodes CSASWRQMGTDTQYF. The chain employs TRBV20-1 and TRBJ2-3, with D uncertain. Deletions cut 3 bases from V and 1 base from J, with 14 bases between. Germline CDR1 reads DFQATT; CDR2 reads SNEGSKA (reference sequence). The CDR3 runs 15 residues.

The V call is TRBV18, the J call TRBJ2-3, with D possibly being TRBD2 (6 bases). Trimming left V 0 bases short and J 4 bases short, with 11 bases between. CDR3 length: 15 residues. From germline, CDR1 is KGHSH and CDR2 LQKENI. As DNA, the CDR3 is TGTGCCAGCTCACCACCTCTGGGAGGAGCAGATACGCAGTATTTT. It specifies CASSPPLGGADTQYF.

The chain recombines TRBV9 with TRBJ2-5; TRBD2 matches 9 bases. Germline CDR1 and CDR2: SGDLS and YYNGEE. J was trimmed by 4 bases and V by 4 bases; bases with no gene match: 11. The CDR3 length is 16 residues. The CDR3 region is CASSPRGRGGGETQYF. DNA for the CDR3: TGTGCCAGCAGCCCAAGGGGGCGGGGGGGAGGAGAGACCCAGTACTTC.

V usage is TRBV6-2 or TRBV6-3 and J usage is TRBJ1-1, with 11 bases identical to TRBD1. The germline V gene has CDR1 MNHEY and CDR2 SVGEGT. V gave up 8 bases and J gave up 8 bases; unmatched junction bases: 7. This CDR3 is built from 13 residues. CDR3 DNA: TGTGCCAGCCGCGGACAGGGGGCCGCAGAAGCTTTCTTT. Its protein product is CASRGQGAAEAFF.

The table lists this clonotype with many counts. This chain joins TRBV20-1 and TRBJ2-1; either TRBD1 or TRBD2 may supply D (5 bases each). Germline CDR1 reads DFQATT; CDR2 reads SNEGSKA (reference sequence). The CDR3 spans 16 residues. Trimming removed 2 bases from V and 2 bases from J, with 16 bases in between. CDR3 nucleotides: TGCAGTGCTAGACGGACGCGGCCGGGGCCCTACAATGAGCAGTTCTTC. Translated, it gives CSARRTRPGPYNEQFF.

In this sample, this clonotype turned up a few times. V usage is TRBV12-3 or TRBV12-4 and J usage is TRBJ2-5; 7 bases match TRBD2. The V and J ends lost 2 bases and 6 bases, in that order; junction bases with no gene match: 12. The CDR3 runs 16 residues. CDR3 residues: CASSLPSRGGKQTQYF. CDR3 nucleotides: TGTGCCAGCAGTTTACCCAGTCGGGGAGGGAAACAGACCCAGTACTTC.

The chain has TRBV7-9 and TRBJ2-7, with 7 positions matching TRBD2. Germline loops: CDR1 SEHNR, CDR2 FQNEAQ (reference sequence). V lost 3 bases to trimming and J lost 5 bases; unmatched junction nucleotides: 10. This CDR3 comprises 15 residues. This CDR3 reads CASSLRGEGGHEQYF. In DNA form, the CDR3 reads TGTGCCAGCAGCTTGAGAGGGGAGGGCGGCCACGAGCAGTACTTC.

This clonotype was picked up a small number of times. This chain links TRBV5-1 with TRBJ1-1; 8 bases line up with TRBD1. The V and J ends lost 2 bases and 0 bases, in that order; junction bases with no gene match: 3. The CDR3 runs to 15 residues. Germline lookup yields CDR1 SGHRS and CDR2 YFSETQ. This CDR3 reads CASSLQGVMNTEAFF. CDR3 DNA sequence: TGCGCCAGCAGCTTACAGGGGGTGATGAACACTGAAGCTTTCTTT.

The chain combines TRBV6-5 with TRBJ1-1, with 7 positions matching TRBD1. V was clipped by 0 bases and J by 5 bases; unmatched bases: 6. Germline V gene sequence: CDR1 MNHEY, CDR2 SVGAGI. This CDR3 region has 15 residues. The CDR3 reads CASSYSRPGGTEAFF. The CDR3 bases are TGTGCCAGCAGTTACTCGCGGCCAGGGGGTACTGAAGCTTTCTTT.

In DNA, the CDR3 is TGTGCCACCTACTCAGGGGATAATTCACCCCTCCACTTT. It yields the protein CATYSGDNSPLHF. This chain joins TRBV10-3 and TRBJ1-6, with a tentative D call TRBD1 (6 bases). Germline CDR1 reads ENHRY; CDR2 reads SYGVKD. The CDR3 covers 13 residues. V lost 10 bases and J 5 bases, leaving 12 bases between the germline ends.

This chain uses TRBV20-1 with TRBJ1-1, with 9 bases lining up with TRBD1. The CDR3 sequence is 12 residues long. Unmatched junction bases numbered 11, after V lost 5 bases and J lost 13 bases. Per the germline V gene, CDR1 is DFQATT and CDR2 is SNEGSKA (reference sequence). The CDR3 region is CSASQPDRGGFF. The CDR3 nucleotides are TGCAGTGCTTCCCAGCCAGACAGGGGGGGTTTCTTT.

This clonotype came up many times. The J gene is TRBJ1-2, the V gene TRBV2; D is perhaps TRBD1 (5 bases). V dropped 6 bases and J dropped 2 bases, with 13 bases sitting between them. The germline gives CDR1 SNHLY, CDR2 FYNNEI. There are 14 residues in the CDR3. As DNA, the CDR3 is TGTGCCAGCAGGGGAGGGACCGCAAACTATGGCTACACCTTC. Translating gives CASRGGTANYGYTF.

The chain is built from TRBV5-1 and TRBJ1-1, with 9 bases lining up with TRBD1. The junction had 8 bases not matched to a gene; V was cut back by 7 bases and J by 1 base. This CDR3 is 15 amino acids long. CDR1 is SGHRS, CDR2 YFSETQ, per germline. CDR3 nucleotide sequence: TGCGCCAGCGGGCCGGGGACAGGGCCGAACACTGAAGCTTTCTTT. Its protein is CASGPGTGPNTEAFF.

The V and J genes are TRBV7-2 and TRBJ2-3, with 8 bases matching TRBD2. Germline V gene lookup returns CDR1 SGHTA and CDR2 FQGNSA. This CDR3 comprises 17 residues. V lost 2 bases and J lost 4; bases outside the gene matches: 11. The CDR3 reads CASSLRNTLAASDTQYF. The CDR3 coding sequence is TGTGCCAGCAGCTTAAGAAATACACTAGCGGCGTCAGATACGCAGTATTTT.

The CDR3 bases are TGTGCCTACCCCAGGGACACCGGGGAGCTGTTTTTT. Its protein is CAYPRDTGELFF. This chain connects TRBV30 to TRBJ2-2; a possible D gene is TRBD1 (5 bases). The CDR3 totals 12 residues. Looked up from germline, CDR1 is GTSNPN and CDR2 is SVGIG (reference sequence). Trimming took off 7 bases at V and 3 bases at J, with 9 bases between the two ends. Full variable domain (outside the CDR3, taken from reference TRBV30 and TRBJ2-2): SQTIHQWPATLVQPVGSPLSLECTVEGTSNPNLYWYRQAAGRGLQLLFYSVGIGQISSEVPQNLSASRPQDRQFILSSKKLLLSDSGFYLCAYPRDTGELFFGEGSRLTVL.

This chain connects TRBV5-1 to TRBJ2-7, with D possibly matching TRBD1 (6 bases). This CDR3 is built from 16 residues. Germline CDR1 is SGHRS and CDR2 is YFSETQ. Trimming cost V 0 bases and J 2 bases, with 15 bases left between them. The CDR3, as DNA: TGCGCCAGCAGCTTGGCAGGACAGTCTAGCCCCTACGAGCAGTACTTC. Encoded protein: CASSLAGQSSPYEQYF.

This rearrangement joins TRBV6-4 to TRBJ1-1; D perhaps matches TRBD1 (5 bases). This CDR3 comprises 13 residues. Between the trimmed V and J ends, which lost 4 bases and 8 bases, there was a span of 14 bases. The V gene's germline CDR1 is MRHNA and CDR2 SNTAGT. CDR3 residues: CASSATRVSEAFF. The DNA of the CDR3 is TGTGCCAGCAGTGCCACCAGGGTATCAGAAGCTTTCTTT.

The chain joins TRBV20-1 to TRBJ2-5, with TRBD1 as a possible D gene (5 bases). Germline CDR1 is DFQATT and CDR2 is SNEGSKA (reference sequence). With 2 bases removed from V and 2 bases from J, the gap between germline ends came to 9 bases. The CDR3 totals 13 residues. This CDR3 is CSARWRTQETQYF. The CDR3 DNA sequence: TGCAGTGCTAGATGGCGGACACAAGAGACCCAGTACTTC.

This chain joins TRBV29-1 and TRBJ1-1; 8 bases map to TRBD1. The J segment lost 11 bases and the V segment lost 4 bases, leaving 6 bases of the junction unmatched. From germline, CDR1 is SQVTM and CDR2 ANQGSEA. CDR3 length equals 11 residues. This CDR3 is CSVVPDRDAFF. CDR3 nucleotide sequence: TGCAGCGTTGTCCCGGACAGGGACGCTTTCTTT. Looking up the rest from reference TRBV29-1 and TRBJ1-1 gives the full variable domain: SAVISQKPSRDICQRGTSLTIQCQVDSQVTMMFWYRQQPGQSLTLIATANQGSEATYESGFVIDKFPISRPNLTFSTLTVSNMSPEDSSIYLCSVVPDRDAFFGQGTRLTVV.

This clonotype was picked up one time. A junction end diverges from the germline sequence, so it may reflect a read error. This rearrangement joins TRBV20-1 to TRBJ1-1; D possibly corresponds to TRBD1 (5 bases). The germline CDR1 and CDR2 sequences are DFQATT and SNEGSKA (reference sequence). The CDR3 is 18 amino acids. The CDR3 bases are TGCTGTGCTAGTAGGGTGGGGGGGATAAAGCCCTGGAACACTGAAGCTTTCTTT. This codes for CCASRVGGIKPWNTEAFF.

This chain uses TRBV2 with TRBJ2-7; D is unclear. V was trimmed by 7 bases and J by 2 bases, leaving 12 bases between them. Germline values: CDR1 SNHLY, CDR2 FYNNEI. The CDR3 has 13 residues. CDR3 loop: CASIQNGAYEQYF. The CDR3, as DNA: TGTGCCAGCATTCAAAATGGAGCCTACGAGCAGTACTTC.

The CDR3 DNA follows: TGTGCCATCAGTCGTCTACTCGAGTTAGGGTACACCTTC. Protein product: CAISRLLELGYTF. The chain couples TRBV10-3 to TRBJ1-2; no firm D call. Trimming shortened V by 5 bases and J by 11 bases, and 18 bases separated the two germline ends. This CDR3 contains 13 residues. Germline CDR1 ENHRY, CDR2 SYGVKD.

The J gene is TRBJ2-1, the V gene TRBV3-1, with 11 nucleotides matching TRBD2. The J segment lost 4 bases and the V segment lost 8 bases, leaving 4 bases of the junction unmatched. CDR1 and CDR2 (germline): LGHDT, YNNKEL (reference sequence). The CDR3 covers 14 residues. In DNA, the CDR3 is TGTGCCAGCGGGAGACTAGCGGGATACAATGAGCAGTTCTTC. Its translation: CASGRLAGYNEQFF.

The chain combines TRBV20-1 with TRBJ2-5; TRBD2 aligns across 7 bases. The V segment lost 6 bases and the J segment 4 bases; nucleotides outside the gene matches: 17. The CDR3 is 16 residues long. The germline V gene encodes CDR1 DFQATT and CDR2 SNEGSKA (reference sequence). In DNA, the CDR3 is TGCAGTGCAACTCCCGTTCGGGAGGCCTCCGGAGAGACCCAGTACTTC. Translation: CSATPVREASGETQYF.